The present entry profiles one T cell receptor (beta chain) with its context. Antigen specificity is unknown. Germline V gene data show CDR1 as MDHEN and CDR2 as SYDVKM. CDR3 length: 15 residues. Trimming shortened V by 1 base and J by 8 bases, and 17 bases separated the two germline ends. Samples each yielded at least 5 micrograms of total RNA. This entry comes from a study of blood T cells in healthy people across ages. Study-wide results and limits: No one knew whether donors had CMV, which possibly confounded expanded clonotype changes.

It was with a sample-barcoded 5' primer and a J-beta primer mix that a second PCR of about 6 to 12 cycles was run. A template-switch adaptor with 12 random nucleotides tagged each cDNA molecule. TCRdb used MiXCR to reprocess the 5' RACE reads, holding one entry per CDR3 protein. The table shows about 650,000 distinct CDR3 sequences, with approximately 29% occurring only once. The rearrangement links TRBV28 to TRBJ1-2; possibly TRBD1 for D (5 bases). The sequenced sample consisted of blood. The source is a woman older than 75 in good health. CDR3 coding DNA: TGTGCCAGCAGTTTATTACTCAGGGTCACCTACGGCTACACCTTC. It specifies CASSLLLRVTYGYTF.